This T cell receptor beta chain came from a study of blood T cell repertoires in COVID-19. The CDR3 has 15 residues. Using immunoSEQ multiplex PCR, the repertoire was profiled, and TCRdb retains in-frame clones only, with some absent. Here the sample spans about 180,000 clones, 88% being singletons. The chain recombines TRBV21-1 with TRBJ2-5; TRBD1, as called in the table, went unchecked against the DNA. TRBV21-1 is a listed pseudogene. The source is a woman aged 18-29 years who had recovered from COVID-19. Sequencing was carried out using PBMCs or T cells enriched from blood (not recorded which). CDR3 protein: CAIDRGRALQETQYF. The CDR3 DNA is TGTGCCATTGACAGGGGGAGGGCGCTCCAAGAGACCCAGTACTTC.